This T cell receptor beta chain was documented in a study of cytomegalovirus exposure and HLA in healthy donors. The PCR had 60 Vbeta and 13 Jbeta primers. Produced via immunoSEQ multiplex PCR; TCRdb's table is partial and in-frame only. Here the sample spans approximately 61,000 clones, roughly 69% being singletons. The source material was PBMCs. The origin of this receptor is a woman aged 50 to 60 in good health and CMV-seronegative.

The CDR3 sequence: CASSEGTSGRKQYF. As DNA, the CDR3 is TGTGCCAGCAGTGAGGGGACTAGCGGGAGAAAGCAGTACTTC. This chain joins TRBV7-2 and TRBJ2-7; TRBD2 agrees at 14 bases. The germline gives CDR1 SGHTA, CDR2 FQGNSA. The CDR3 consists of 14 residues. J lost 8 bases, V lost 6 bases, and 6 bases had no gene match.